Listed below are T cell receptor beta chains from one sample, sequenced in a study of CD8 T cells in Susac syndrome. From the immunoSEQ multiplex PCR reads, TCRdb called clonotypes with MiXCR, one entry per CDR3 protein. In the table there are 150,000 to 200,000 distinct CDR3 sequences, roughly 94% of which are singletons. Sequenced input: CD4+ T cells from PBMCs. These receptors were obtained from a human donor in good health. Each CDR3 is given with its conserved first and last residue. The D gene is left open where the match is weak. Size values are once, few and many counts, or a class for expanded clones, and some rows have none.

v_call	cdr3_length	d_call	j_call	clone_size	cdr3_nt	cdr3_aa
TRBV2	16	TRBD1	TRBJ2-4	.	TGTGCCAGCAGTGAGGGGGACAGATTAGCCAAAAACATTCAGTACTTC	CASSEGDRLAKNIQYF
TRBV28	13	.	TRBJ1-2	.	TGTGCCAGCAGCTCTCTCCGAGGCGGTGGCTACACCTTC	CASSSLRGGGYTF
TRBV20-1	10	.	TRBJ2-3	.	TGCAGTGCTAGCACAGATACGCAGTATTTT	CSASTDTQYF
TRBV12-3/TRBV12-4	17	.	TRBJ2-6	.	TGTGCCAGCAGTTTAGTCGCTCTGGGCTCTGGGGCCAACGTCCTGACTTTC	CASSLVALGSGANVLTF
TRBV27	15	.	TRBJ2-3	.	TGTGCCAGCAGTTTAAAGCTGCCCGATCGAGATACGCAGTATTTT	CASSLKLPDRDTQYF
TRBV5-8	14	TRBD1	TRBJ1-2	few	TGTGCCAGCAGCTTAGGGGGCGCGAGCTATGGCTACACCTTC	CASSLGGASYGYTF
TRBV5-1	12	.	TRBJ2-5	.	TGCGCCAGCAGCGACGAGGATGAGACCCAGTACTTC	CASSDEDETQYF
TRBV6-5	14	TRBD2	TRBJ2-7	.	TGTGCCAGCAGGGGACTAAGGAGCTCCTACGAGCAGTACTTC	CASRGLRSSYEQYF
TRBV24-1	12	.	TRBJ2-7	.	TGTGCCACCTCGGGGGCTAGCTACGAGCAGTACTTC	CATSGASYEQYF
TRBV29-1	12	.	TRBJ2-2	.	TGCAGCGTCGAGCGGTACACCGGGGAGCTGTTTTTT	CSVERYTGELFF
TRBV2	13	TRBD1	TRBJ1-1	.	TGTGCCAGCGTGGGACAGACGAACACTGAAGCTTTCTTT	CASVGQTNTEAFF
TRBV7-2	16	.	TRBJ2-2	.	TGTGCCAGCAGCCCCAGGGCCCTCCCGGACACCGGGGAGCTGTTTTTT	CASSPRALPDTGELFF
TRBV7-9	14	TRBD1	TRBJ2-1	once	TGTGCCAGCAGCGTGGGACAGGGTCTGGATGAGCAGTTCTTC	CASSVGQGLDEQFF
TRBV24-1	13	.	TRBJ2-2	.	TGTGCCACCAGTGAAACTGGGGCGGGGGAGCTGTTTTTT	CATSETGAGELFF
TRBV24-1	15	.	TRBJ2-2	.	TGTGCCACCAGTGATTCGGACAGAATCACCGGGGAGCTGTTTTTT	CATSDSDRITGELFF
TRBV6-2/TRBV6-3	14	.	TRBJ2-3	.	TGTGCCAGCACCCGGAGGGGGAGGACAGATACGCAGTATTTT	CASTRRGRTDTQYF
TRBV6-1	18	.	TRBJ2-1	.	TGTGCCAGCAGTGAGTCCCCGTGGGGTCCCCAGGCGGGCAATGAGCAGTTCTTC	CASSESPWGPQAGNEQFF
TRBV4-1	14	.	TRBJ2-1	.	TGCGCCAGCAGCCAAGATAAGGGGTACAATGAGCAGTTCTTC	CASSQDKGYNEQFF
TRBV5-1	13	.	TRBJ2-7	.	TGCGCCAGCAGCAGGAGGGACAACTACGAGCAGTACTTC	CASSRRDNYEQYF
TRBV20-1	12	TRBD1	TRBJ1-1	.	TGCAGTGCTCGACAGGGTCCCACTGAAGCTTTCTTT	CSARQGPTEAFF
TRBV5-1	16	TRBD1	TRBJ2-6	.	TGCGCCACAACAGGGGCGCCTAGCTCTGGGGCCAACGTCCTGACTTTC	CATTGAPSSGANVLTF
TRBV29-1	13	TRBD1	TRBJ2-1	.	TGCAGCGGAGGGGACAGGGATTATTTTGAGCAGTTCTTC	CSGGDRDYFEQFF
TRBV18	16	.	TRBJ2-1	.	TGTGCCAGCTCACCAAACAAGGGACAAACCTACAATGAGCAGTTCTTC	CASSPNKGQTYNEQFF
TRBV10-3	15	TRBD1	TRBJ1-1	.	TGTGCCATCAGTGAGTCGGGACAGGGGAACACTGAAGCTTTCTTT	CAISESGQGNTEAFF
TRBV6-6	14	.	TRBJ1-5	.	TGTGCCAGCAGTTACGGACAAAGCAATCAGCCCCAGCATTTT	CASSYGQSNQPQHF
TRBV6-5	17	TRBD1	TRBJ2-6	.	TGTGCCAGCAGTTACTCTCACAGGGGGAGAGGGGCCAACGTCCTGACTTTC	CASSYSHRGRGANVLTF
TRBV28	15	TRBD2	TRBJ2-7	.	TGTGCCAGCAGTCCTACGAATAGCGGGGGGTACGAGCAGTACTTC	CASSPTNSGGYEQYF
TRBV12-3/TRBV12-4	14	.	TRBJ2-7	.	TGTGCCAGCAGTTACGGGGAGGAGGCGTACGAGCAGTACTTC	CASSYGEEAYEQYF
TRBV5-1	13	.	TRBJ2-5	.	TGCGCCAGCAGCTTGCCTACACAAGAGACCCAGTACTTC	CASSLPTQETQYF
TRBV18	16	TRBD1	TRBJ2-1	once	TGTGCCAGCTCACTAGTCGGACAGGGAATCCACAATGAGCAGTTCTTC	CASSLVGQGIHNEQFF
TRBV6-5	15	.	TRBJ1-4	.	TGTGCCAGCAGGGGGACGTGGAGCGGGGATGAAAAACTGTTTTTT	CASRGTWSGDEKLFF
TRBV29-1	12	.	TRBJ1-5	.	TGCAGCACACGGGACTGGGATCAGCCCCAGCATTTT	CSTRDWDQPQHF
TRBV20-1	14	TRBD1	TRBJ1-5	.	TGCAGTGCTAGCGGGACAGAGGGCAATCAGCCCCAGCATTTT	CSASGTEGNQPQHF
TRBV5-1	14	TRBD2	TRBJ2-5	.	TGCGCCAGCAGCTTTTCTAGCGGACAAGAGACCCAGTACTTC	CASSFSSGQETQYF
TRBV20-1	15	TRBD1	TRBJ1-4	.	TGCAGTGCGGGTCCACAGGGGGCATCTAATGAAAAACCGTTTTTT	CSAGPQGASNEKPFF
TRBV19	14	.	TRBJ1-1	.	TGTGCCAGTAGTCCCGCACGGATGAACACTGAAGCTTTCTTT	CASSPARMNTEAFF
TRBV28	11	.	TRBJ2-1	.	TGTGCCAGCAGAAGCACGGTGGAGCAGTTCTTC	CASRSTVEQFF
TRBV20-1	16	TRBD1	TRBJ2-7	.	TGCAGTGCAGTACCCCGCTCGGGACAGGGGGCAAGCGAGCAGTACTTC	CSAVPRSGQGASEQYF
TRBV24-1	16	.	TRBJ2-3	.	TGTGCCACTGGGGGGGGCAGGGGCAGCTACACAGATACGCAGTATTTT	CATGGGRGSYTDTQYF
TRBV20-1	15	TRBD2	TRBJ2-3	once	TGCAGTGCTCCTTTAGCGGGGGGGCGCACAGATACGCAGTATTTT	CSAPLAGGRTDTQYF
TRBV11-1	14	TRBD1	TRBJ1-5	.	TGTGCCAGCAGTTATGGACAGGGTGATCAGCCCCAGCATTTT	CASSYGQGDQPQHF
TRBV28	15	TRBD2	TRBJ2-7	.	TGTGCCAGTCAGGTCGGGACTAGCGTCACCTACGAGCAGTACTTC	CASQVGTSVTYEQYF